This passage covers 18 T cell receptor beta chains from one sample sequenced in a study of early T cells in non-severe SARS-CoV-2 infection. TCRdb called the 5' RACE reads again in MiXCR, with one record for every CDR3 protein. The sample lists 46,000 or so distinct CDR3 sequences; 13% were seen once. Sequenced input: whole blood. These receptors originate from an adult who was a healthcare worker with PCR-confirmed SARS-CoV-2 infection or an uninfected control (not recorded which).

This clonotype has at least ten counts. The rearrangement uses TRBV6-6 and TRBJ2-3, with TRBD1 identical over 8 bases. Germline V gene data show CDR1 as MNHNY and CDR2 as SVGAGI (reference sequence). The CDR3 has 15 amino acids. With 4 bases clipped from V and 1 base from J, the junction kept 4 bases outside the gene matches. For the CDR3, the DNA is TGTGCCAGCAGTTTTCCGGGACAGGGCACAGATACGCAGTATTTT. Translation gives CASSFPGQGTDTQYF.

This clonotype has a handful of counts. J is TRBJ2-1 and V is TRBV29-1; D gene ambiguous. The CDR3 contains 12 residues. Between the trimmed V and J ends, which lost 3 bases and 14 bases, there was a span of 17 bases. Germline V lookup: CDR1 SQVTM, CDR2 ANQGSEA. This chain's CDR3 is CSVDPSLTAEFF. CDR3 nucleotide sequence: TGCAGCGTTGACCCTTCTCTTACCGCGGAGTTCTTC.

Comment on this clonotype: At one of its ends the junction is not consistent with the germline gene, which may arise from a read error. The V and J genes are TRBV7-7 and TRBJ2-7; TRBD1 might be the D (5 bases). This CDR3 is 13 amino acids long. The germline gives CDR1 SSHAT, CDR2 FNYEAQ (reference sequence). The CDR3 DNA reads TGTGCTAGCAGCCCGGACATCTCCTACGAGCAGTACTTC. It encodes CASSPDISYEQYF.

This clonotype was counted a few times. The chain employs TRBV4-2 and TRBJ1-4; no reliable D call. The CDR3 extends over 14 amino acids. Germline loops: CDR1 LGHNA, CDR2 YNFKEQ. The germline V and J ends were trimmed by 2 bases and 5 bases, with 9 bases remaining between them. The CDR3 spells CASSQLSSNEKLFF. The CDR3 DNA reads TGTGCCAGCAGCCAACTCAGCTCCAATGAAAAACTGTTTTTT.

This clonotype was seen a handful of times. The rearrangement links TRBV19 to TRBJ1-5; D remains ambiguous. Germline assignment: CDR1 LNHDA and CDR2 SQIVND (reference sequence). The ends were cut back, 1 base at V and 6 bases at J, with 7 bases in the middle. The CDR3 is 13 residues long. The CDR3 DNA reads as TGTGCCAGTAGTATAGTTCGAGGTCAGCCCCAGCATTTT. The encoded protein is CASSIVRGQPQHF. Using reference TRBV19 and TRBJ1-5 for the parts outside the CDR3, the full variable domain is DGGITQSPKYLFRKEGQNVTLSCEQNLNHDAMYWYRQDPGQGLRLIYYSQIVNDFQKGDIAEGYSVSREKKESFPLTVTSAQKNPTAFYLCASSIVRGQPQHFGDGTRLSIL.

The chain uses TRBV20-1 and TRBJ2-1, with TRBD2 identical over 11 bases. There are 12 residues in the CDR3. Germline trimming cut 6 bases from V and 12 bases from J; bases unmatched to any gene: 7. Germline V gene sequence: CDR1 DFQATT, CDR2 SNEGSKA (reference sequence). The CDR3 bases are TGCAGTGCCTGGCTAGCGGGGGGCTTGCAGTTCTTC. Its protein is CSAWLAGGLQFF.

There are many counts of this clonotype. The rearrangement uses TRBV30 and TRBJ2-4; tentatively, D is TRBD2 (5 bases). V was trimmed by 0 bases and J by 2 bases, leaving 11 bases between them. The CDR3 runs 15 residues. In germline, CDR1 is GTSNPN, CDR2 SVGIG (reference sequence). The DNA for the CDR3 is TGTGCCTGGAGTGTAGGTCCGGGAACCAAAAACATTCAGTACTTC. It specifies CAWSVGPGTKNIQYF.

The V gene is TRBV19, the J gene TRBJ2-5; 7 nucleotides align to TRBD2. Trimming took 10 bases from V and 3 from J; bases not matched to a gene: 11. This CDR3 is 14 amino acids long. Per germline, CDR1 LNHDA and CDR2 SQIVND (reference sequence). Written as DNA, the CDR3 is TGTGCCACCTCAAGAGGCGGGGGTAAAGAGACCCAGTACTTC. This encodes CATSRGGGKETQYF.

The sample holds many counts of this clonotype. The rearrangement joins TRBV2 to TRBJ1-3; D remains ambiguous. The CDR3 is 15 residues long. The ends were cut back, 4 bases at V and 0 bases at J, with 10 bases in the middle. Germline CDR1 is SNHLY and CDR2 is FYNNEI. Written as DNA, the CDR3 is TGTGCCAGCAGTGGGCTAGTCCGCTCTGGAAACACCATATATTTT. Translated, it gives CASSGLVRSGNTIYF.

The sample holds many counts of this clonotype. V and J are TRBV7-8 and TRBJ2-7; D remains ambiguous. The V end lost 0 bases, the J end lost 7 bases, and 10 bases lay between the germline ends. CDR1 is SGHVS, CDR2 FQNEAQ, per germline. There are 13 residues in the CDR3. CDR3 loop: CASSLALTREQYF. The CDR3 nucleotides are TGTGCCAGCAGCTTAGCGCTGACGAGAGAGCAGTACTTC.

This clonotype has at least ten counts. The rearrangement links TRBV11-1 to TRBJ2-1, with 12 bases matching TRBD2. This CDR3 spans 15 amino acids. From germline, CDR1 is SGHAT and CDR2 FQDESV (reference sequence). After removal of 5 bases from V and 4 bases from J, the junction contained 3 bases not matched to a gene. CDR3 protein: CASSRLAGVYNEQFF. In DNA, the CDR3 is TGTGCCAGCAGCCGACTAGCGGGGGTTTACAATGAGCAGTTCTTC.

The CDR3 DNA is TGTGCCACCCGGCCGAGGGGCCATCAAGAGACCCAGTACTTC. Protein product: CATRPRGHQETQYF. V gene TRBV19 combines with J gene TRBJ2-5; D may correspond to TRBD1 or TRBD2 (5 bases each). Trimming stripped 10 bases from V and 2 bases from J, with 17 bases between. The CDR3 length is 14 residues. CDR1 is LNHDA and CDR2 is SQIVND in the germline V gene (reference sequence). Combining the CDR3 with reference TRBV19 and TRBJ2-5 gives the whole variable domain DGGITQSPKYLFRKEGQNVTLSCEQNLNHDAMYWYRQDPGQGLRLIYYSQIVNDFQKGDIAEGYSVSREKKESFPLTVTSAQKNPTAFYLCATRPRGHQETQYFGPGTRLLVL.

This clonotype was detected ten times or more. J is TRBJ2-7 and V is TRBV19; D gene uncertain. CDR3 length: 12 residues. Germline lookup yields CDR1 LNHDA and CDR2 SQIVND (reference sequence). Deletions cut 0 bases from V and 5 bases from J, with 5 bases between. CDR3: CASSIDLDEQYF. The CDR3 DNA sequence: TGTGCCAGTAGTATAGATCTCGACGAGCAGTACTTC.

This chain connects TRBV20-1 to TRBJ2-7; perhaps TRBD2 as D (7 bases). V was trimmed by 5 bases and J by 2 bases, leaving 13 bases between them. This CDR3 is built from 13 residues. Germline V gene data show CDR1 as DFQATT and CDR2 as SNEGSKA (reference sequence). CDR3 in amino acids: CSAHRGGPYEQYF. The CDR3, as DNA: TGCAGTGCTCATAGGGGGGGTCCCTACGAGCAGTACTTC.

This clonotype was recorded many times. The chain employs TRBV2 and TRBJ2-2, with a tentative D call TRBD2 (7 bases). This CDR3 contains 16 residues. V was trimmed by 6 bases and J by 0 bases, leaving 14 bases between them. The germline CDR1 and CDR2 sequences are SNHLY and FYNNEI. CDR3 protein: CASRPGGGPNTGELFF. The CDR3 DNA is TGTGCCAGCAGGCCGGGGGGCGGCCCGAACACCGGGGAGCTGTTTTTT.

In its sample, this clonotype was seen a few times. This rearrangement joins TRBV3-1 to TRBJ1-1; weak D call: TRBD1 (5 bases). CDR3 length: 14 residues. In germline, CDR1 is LGHDT, CDR2 YNNKEL (reference sequence). V gave up 3 bases and J gave up 1 base, with 9 bases separating them. The CDR3 nucleotides read TGTGCCAGCAGCCACCAGGGTCCGAACACTGAAGCTTTCTTT. This encodes CASSHQGPNTEAFF.

As concerns this clonotype: This may stem from a read error, because a much larger clone lies one nucleotide away. The missing conserved phenylalanine or tryptophan at the end of this CDR3 makes a read error likely. The chain uses TRBV24-1 and TRBJ2-2, with D tentatively TRBD1 (5 bases). The CDR3 runs to 15 residues. Germline V CDR1 and CDR2: KGHDR, SFDVKD. Trimming cost V 5 bases and J 6 bases, with 15 bases left between them. CDR3 loop: CATSGSSGIAGELFS. DNA of the CDR3: TGTGCCACCAGTGGTTCCTCAGGGATAGCCGGGGAGCTGTTTTCT.

The table lists this clonotype with many counts. This rearrangement joins TRBV6-6 to TRBJ2-1, with 7 bases that match TRBD2. The CDR3 extends over 11 amino acids. The germline CDR1 and CDR2 sequences are MNHNY and SVGAGI (reference sequence). V was clipped by 8 bases and J by 9 bases; unmatched bases: 4. The CDR3 reads CASFTSAEQFF. CDR3 DNA sequence: TGTGCCAGCTTTACTAGCGCTGAGCAGTTCTTC.